Below are 27 T cell receptor beta chains sequenced from a single sample in a study of spatial heterogeneity in lung cancer. This sample's time point: blood at routine non-recurrence follow-up after resection. One entry per CDR3 protein results from TCRdb running MiXCR on the 5' RACE reads. The table lists 9,500 to 13,000 distinct CDR3 sequences, about 9.5% of them singletons, with nearly 35% in the top ten. This specimen was PBMCs, taken at follow-up. These receptors were obtained from a female donor with early-stage non-small cell lung cancer.

A few counts support this clonotype. V and J are TRBV4-3 and TRBJ2-3; 14 nucleotides match TRBD2. This CDR3 is 18 amino acids long. The V and J ends lost 1 base and 3 bases, in that order; junction bases with no gene match: 6. Looked up from germline, CDR1 is LGHNA and CDR2 is YSLEER. CDR3 DNA: TGCGCCAGCAGCCAAGGTTCCGGACTAGCGGGAGGAACAGATACGCAGTATTTT. Encoded protein: CASSQGSGLAGGTDTQYF.

This clonotype was seen more than once but under ten times. This may be a read error, as it is one base from a much larger clone. The rearrangement uses TRBV7-2 and TRBJ2-3; 13 bases map to TRBD2. The CDR3 extends over 15 amino acids. CDR1 is SGHTA and CDR2 is FQGNSA in the germline V gene. In DNA, the CDR3 is TGTGTCAGCAAGGGACTAGCGGGAAACACAGATACGCAGTATTTT. It codes for CVSKGLAGNTDTQYF.

This clonotype was detected many times. The J gene is TRBJ2-7, the V gene TRBV5-1; 10 nucleotides align to TRBD2. J was trimmed by 5 bases and V by 0 bases; bases with no gene match: 14. CDR3 size: 18 residues. Germline V lookup: CDR1 SGHRS, CDR2 YFSETQ. The CDR3 is CASSLGILVAGGIDEQYF. CDR3 DNA: TGCGCCAGCAGCTTGGGGATCTTGGTAGCGGGAGGTATAGACGAGCAGTACTTC.

This clonotype has at least ten counts. This chain joins TRBV24-1 and TRBJ2-2, with unresolved D. This CDR3 is built from 14 residues. Germline CDR1 reads KGHDR; CDR2 reads SFDVKD. Trimming left V 5 bases short and J 0 bases short, with 6 bases between. The CDR3 spells CATSVDANTGELFF. CDR3 nucleotide sequence: TGTGCCACCAGTGTGGATGCGAACACCGGGGAGCTGTTTTTT.

This clonotype showed up many times. This chain connects TRBV6-6 to TRBJ2-4; no firm D call. V dropped 9 bases and J dropped 8 bases, with 17 bases sitting between them. CDR1 MNHNY and CDR2 SVGAGI come from the germline V gene (reference sequence). This CDR3 comprises 13 residues. The CDR3 DNA reads as TGTGCCAGTCTGGGCGGCCCTAGAGACATTCAGTACTTC. It yields the protein CASLGGPRDIQYF.

The table lists this clonotype with many counts. The chain employs TRBV5-1 and TRBJ2-1; the match to TRBD2 covers 7 bases. J lost 9 bases, V lost 4 bases, and 7 bases had no gene match. Germline CDR1 and CDR2: SGHRS and YFSETQ. The CDR3 loop spans 13 amino acids. The CDR3 spells CASSTGTIGEQFF. The CDR3 DNA reads as TGCGCCAGCAGCACCGGGACTATCGGTGAGCAGTTCTTC.

This clonotype was seen many times. V usage is TRBV20-1 and J usage is TRBJ2-3, with TRBD2 matching over 13 bases. In germline, CDR1 is DFQATT, CDR2 SNEGSKA (reference sequence). The CDR3 has 13 amino acids. V was pared by 7 bases and J by 3 bases, with 1 base of the junction left unmatched. In DNA form, the CDR3 reads TGCAGTGAACTAGCGGGAGGGACAGATACGCAGTATTTT. Amino acids: CSELAGGTDTQYF.

In this sample, this clonotype turned up many times. CDR3 sequence: CASSRGLGREQYF. The DNA of the CDR3 is TGTGCCAGCAGCCGGGGACTAGGGCGCGAGCAGTACTTC. V is TRBV14 and J is TRBJ2-7; 8 bases are shared with TRBD2. The CDR3 is made up of 13 amino acids. In germline, CDR1 is SGHDN, CDR2 FVKESK. With V trimmed by 4 bases and J by 6 bases, 5 bases remained unmatched.

This clonotype showed up many times. The rearrangement uses TRBV5-4 and TRBJ2-5; D not certain. The CDR3 loop spans 14 amino acids. Trimming took 4 bases from V and 2 from J, leaving 12 bases between them. CDR1 and CDR2 from the germline V gene are SGHNT and YYREEE (reference sequence). The CDR3 DNA follows: TGTGCCAGCAGCCTTGTATCCCGTCAAGAGACCCAGTACTTC. Translating gives CASSLVSRQETQYF.

In this sample, this clonotype turned up many times. The chain has TRBV6-6 and TRBJ1-4; D is undetermined. The germline V gene encodes CDR1 MNHNY and CDR2 SVGAGI (reference sequence). The CDR3 is made up of 14 amino acids. Trimming removed 2 bases from V and 0 bases from J, with 4 bases in between. The CDR3 coding sequence is TGTGCCAGCAGTTACAAGGCAACTAATGAAAAACTGTTTTTT. It specifies CASSYKATNEKLFF.

The V call is TRBV20-1, the J call TRBJ2-3; D remains ambiguous. The V end was cut by 2 bases, the J end by 4 bases, with 13 bases between. The germline V gene encodes CDR1 DFQATT and CDR2 SNEGSKA (reference sequence). This CDR3 has 14 amino acids. Here the CDR3 DNA reads TGCAGTGCTAGAACTGGTCTCCAGGCAGATACGCAGTATTTT. It is translated as CSARTGLQADTQYF.

This clonotype was seen at least ten times. The chain employs TRBV25-1 and TRBJ2-7; 8 bases map to TRBD1. The V and J ends lost 8 bases and 0 bases, in that order; junction bases with no gene match: 3. The germline V gene encodes CDR1 MGHDK and CDR2 SYGVNS. This CDR3 spans 13 amino acids. Written as DNA, the CDR3 is TGTGCCAGCCAGGACAGGGACTCCTACGAGCAGTACGTC. It specifies CASQDRDSYEQYV.

The sample holds many counts of this clonotype. The chain employs TRBV5-1 and TRBJ2-3; 10 nucleotides align to TRBD2. Trimming removed 4 bases from V and 6 bases from J; junction bases left unmatched: 14. The length of the CDR3 is 17 residues. Germline V gene lookup returns CDR1 SGHRS and CDR2 YFSETQ. The CDR3 nucleotides read TGCGCCAGCAGCCCCGGGGTAGCGGGGGGTCAATTGGATACGCAGTATTTT. Translation gives CASSPGVAGGQLDTQYF.

V and J are TRBV28 and TRBJ2-7, with TRBD2 matching 9 bases. CDR3 size: 18 residues. J gave up 0 bases and V 0 bases, and 9 bases lay outside the gene matches. CDR1 MDHEN and CDR2 SYDVKM come from the germline V gene. CDR3 loop: CASSLWTLLAGHSYEQYF. The CDR3 region has the DNA TGTGCCAGCAGTTTATGGACCCTTCTAGCGGGGCACTCCTACGAGCAGTACTTC.

This clonotype has just a few counts. The chain recombines TRBV6-5 with TRBJ2-3; perhaps TRBD1 as D (6 bases). V dropped 5 bases and J dropped 2 bases, with 11 bases sitting between them. CDR1 is MNHEY, CDR2 SVGAGI, per germline. The length of the CDR3 is 14 residues. The CDR3 DNA is TGTGCCAGCAGTAGGGACATCGCCACAGATACGCAGTATTTT. As protein: CASSRDIATDTQYF.

The table lists this clonotype with many counts. V is TRBV28 and J is TRBJ2-5, with a possible D match to TRBD1 (6 bases). Trimming shortened V by 5 bases and J by 1 base, and 14 bases separated the two germline ends. The CDR3 spans 15 residues. The germline CDR1 and CDR2 sequences are MDHEN and SYDVKM. The CDR3 region is CASSPRQVLQETQYF. DNA of the CDR3: TGTGCCAGCAGTCCCCGACAGGTCCTCCAAGAGACCCAGTACTTC.

This clonotype was seen ten or more times. This chain links TRBV5-1 with TRBJ2-3; D is unclear. CDR1 is SGHRS, CDR2 YFSETQ, per germline. Trimming took off 0 bases at V and 0 bases at J, with 2 bases between the two ends. The CDR3 is 13 residues long. CDR3: CASSLGSTDTQYF. The CDR3 bases are TGCGCCAGCAGCTTGGGGAGCACAGATACGCAGTATTTT.

This clonotype has at least ten counts. V usage is TRBV7-9 and J usage is TRBJ2-7; TRBD1 or TRBD2 may be the D gene (5 bases each). The V end lost 5 bases, the J end lost 1 base, and 15 bases lay between the germline ends. The length of the CDR3 is 15 residues. The germline V gene encodes CDR1 SEHNR and CDR2 FQNEAQ (reference sequence). CDR3 DNA sequence: TGTGCCAGCAGCCGCTGGGGCGGCGGGTCCTACGAGCAGTACGTC. This codes for CASSRWGGGSYEQYV.

The sample holds many counts of this clonotype. Written as DNA, the CDR3 is TGTGCCAGCAGGGATGGGAATGAGCAGTTCTTC. Translating gives CASRDGNEQFF. This sequence joins TRBV2 and TRBJ2-1, with D hard to call. Per the germline V gene, CDR1 is SNHLY and CDR2 is FYNNEI. The CDR3 contains 11 residues. V was pared by 6 bases and J by 7 bases, with 7 bases between.

The CDR3 reads CASSGYSPLGSYNEQFF. As DNA, the CDR3 is TGTGCCAGTAGTGGATACAGTCCCCTCGGCTCCTACAATGAGCAGTTCTTC. The gene calls are TRBV19 and TRBJ2-1; D uncertain. From germline, CDR1 is LNHDA and CDR2 SQIVND (reference sequence). With 5 bases removed from V and 0 bases from J, the gap between germline ends came to 17 bases. There are 17 residues in the CDR3.

As concerns this clonotype: Given a much more abundant clone one base away, this may be a read error. The chain employs TRBV6-6 and TRBJ2-2, with 9 bases that match TRBD1. Germline CDR1 is MNHNY and CDR2 is SVGAGI (reference sequence). The CDR3 loop spans 11 amino acids. The CDR3 protein is CATGGIGELFF. CDR3 coding DNA: TGTGCGACAGGGGGAATCGGGGAGCTGTTTTTT.

The rearrangement links TRBV20-1 to TRBJ2-7; D may be TRBD2 (5 bases). Trimming stripped 2 bases from V and 0 bases from J, with 23 bases between. Germline V gives CDR1 DFQATT, CDR2 SNEGSKA (reference sequence). CDR3 size: 18 residues. The CDR3 here is CSARRGVRGSSYSYEQYF. CDR3 sequence (DNA): TGCAGTGCTAGACGTGGAGTCCGGGGTAGCTCTTACTCCTACGAGCAGTACTTC.

This clonotype has ten or more counts. V and J are TRBV7-2 and TRBJ1-2; D not resolved. V lost 1 base and J 5 bases, leaving 14 bases between the germline ends. This CDR3 is built from 15 residues. Germline CDR1 is SGHTA and CDR2 is FQGNSA. This chain's CDR3 is CASSLDDGKYYGYTF. Here the CDR3 DNA reads TGTGCCAGCAGCTTAGACGACGGAAAGTATTATGGCTACACCTTC.

Many counts were recorded for this clonotype. V is TRBV10-3 and J is TRBJ2-3, with 12 bases that match TRBD2. Trimming at V came to 6 bases and at J to 3 bases, leaving 10 bases not matched to a gene. This CDR3 is built from 17 residues. Germline CDR1 reads ENHRY; CDR2 reads SYGVKD. The CDR3 sequence: CAIRQGTSGRKTDTQYF. The CDR3 nucleotides are TGTGCCATCAGGCAGGGAACTAGCGGGAGGAAGACAGATACGCAGTATTTT.

Many counts were recorded for this clonotype. This sequence joins TRBV4-1 and TRBJ1-5; D uncertain. This CDR3 contains 14 residues. CDR1 is MGHRA, CDR2 YSYEKL, per germline. V lost 1 base and J 1 base, leaving 5 bases between the germline ends. The CDR3 DNA reads as TGCGCCAGCAGCCAAGTTGACAGCAATCAGCCCCAGCATTTT. This codes for CASSQVDSNQPQHF.

This clonotype showed up many times. The chain is built from TRBV6-1 and TRBJ1-4; 10 bases match TRBD1. This CDR3 spans 16 amino acids. The J segment lost 15 bases and the V segment lost 7 bases, leaving 20 bases of the junction unmatched. Looked up from germline, CDR1 is MNHNS and CDR2 is SASEGT. The DNA of the CDR3 is TGTGCCAGCAAATTTATTACGGGGACAGGGGCAAAGGAGTTGTTTTTT. Translating it yields CASKFITGTGAKELFF.

Concerning this clonotype itself: A much larger clone lies one base from this, so it may be a read error. This rearrangement joins TRBV7-9 to TRBJ2-7, with a possible D match to TRBD2 (6 bases). Germline values: CDR1 SEHNR, CDR2 FQNEAQ (reference sequence). The CDR3 is 15 amino acids. CDR3: CANSSRGGPAYEQYF. CDR3 nucleotide sequence: TGTGCCAACAGCAGCCGCGGAGGGCCGGCCTACGAGCAGTACTTC.